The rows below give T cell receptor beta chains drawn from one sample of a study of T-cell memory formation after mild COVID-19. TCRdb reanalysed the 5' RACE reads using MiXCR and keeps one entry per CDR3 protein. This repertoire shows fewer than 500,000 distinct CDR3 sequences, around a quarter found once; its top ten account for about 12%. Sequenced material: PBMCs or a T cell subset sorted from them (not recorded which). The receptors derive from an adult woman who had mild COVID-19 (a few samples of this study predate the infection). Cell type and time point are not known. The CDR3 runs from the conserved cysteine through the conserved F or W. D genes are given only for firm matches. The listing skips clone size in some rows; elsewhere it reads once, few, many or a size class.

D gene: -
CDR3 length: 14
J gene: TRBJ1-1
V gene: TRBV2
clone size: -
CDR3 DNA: TGTGCCAGCAGTGTTCCAGGATGGGACACTGAAGCTTTCTTT
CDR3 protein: CASSVPGWDTEAFF

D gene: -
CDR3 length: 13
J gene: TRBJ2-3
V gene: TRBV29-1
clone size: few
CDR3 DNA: TGCAGCGTTGTAGTAGGGGCTGGAGATACGCAGTATTTT
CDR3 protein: CSVVVGAGDTQYF

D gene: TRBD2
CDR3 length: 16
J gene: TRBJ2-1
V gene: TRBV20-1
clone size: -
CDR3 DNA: TGCAGTGCCCCGGGAAGAGGACTAGCGGGGAACAATGAGCAGTTCTTC
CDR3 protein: CSAPGRGLAGNNEQFF

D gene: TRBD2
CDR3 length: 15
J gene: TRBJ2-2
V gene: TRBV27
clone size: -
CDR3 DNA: TGTGCCAGCAGTTTTCTAGCGGGAGTGGCCGGGGAGCTGTTTTTT
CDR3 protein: CASSFLAGVAGELFF

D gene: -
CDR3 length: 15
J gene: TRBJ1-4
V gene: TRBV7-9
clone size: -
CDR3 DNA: TGTGCCAGCAGCTTGGGGGGGCCCTCTAATGAAAAACTGTTTTTT
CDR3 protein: CASSLGGPSNEKLFF

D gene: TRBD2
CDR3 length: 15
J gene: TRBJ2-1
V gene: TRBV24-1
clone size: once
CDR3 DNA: TGTGCCACCAGTGAGACCGGGACTAGAACCAATGAGCAGTTCTTC
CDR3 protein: CATSETGTRTNEQFF

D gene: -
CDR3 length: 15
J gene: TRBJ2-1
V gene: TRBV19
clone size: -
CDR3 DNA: TGTGCCAGTAAGGAAGGCGACAGGATGTACAATGAGCAGTTCTTC
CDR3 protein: CASKEGDRMYNEQFF

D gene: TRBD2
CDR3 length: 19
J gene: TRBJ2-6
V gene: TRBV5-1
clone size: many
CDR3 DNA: TGCGCCAGCAGCTCGCGGAGGACTAGCGGGAGAACTGGGGCCAACGTCCTGACTTTC
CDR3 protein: CASSSRRTSGRTGANVLTF

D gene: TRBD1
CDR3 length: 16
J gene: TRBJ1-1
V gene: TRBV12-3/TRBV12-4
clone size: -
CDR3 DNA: TGTGCCAGCAGTGCTCCACCGGGACAGGGGAGCTCTGAAGCTTTCTTT
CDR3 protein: CASSAPPGQGSSEAFF

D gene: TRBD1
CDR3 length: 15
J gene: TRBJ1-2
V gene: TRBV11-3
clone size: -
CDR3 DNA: TGTGCCAGCAGCCCGGGACAGACCTTAAACTATGGCTACACCTTC
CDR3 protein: CASSPGQTLNYGYTF

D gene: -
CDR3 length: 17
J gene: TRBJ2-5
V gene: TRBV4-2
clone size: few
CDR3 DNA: TGTGCCAGCAGCCAAGATATTAGCGGACCTACCCTAGAGACCCAGTACTTC
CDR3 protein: CASSQDISGPTLETQYF

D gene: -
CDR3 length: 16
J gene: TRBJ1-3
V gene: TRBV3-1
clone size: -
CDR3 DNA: TGTGCCAGCAGCCAAGGGGGCCGCTTCTCTGGAAACACCATATATTTT
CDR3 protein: CASSQGGRFSGNTIYF

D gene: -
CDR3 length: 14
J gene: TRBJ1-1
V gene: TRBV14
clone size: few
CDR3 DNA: TGTGCCAGCAGCCAAGATCTCGAGGGGACTGAAGCTTTCTTT
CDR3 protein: CASSQDLEGTEAFF

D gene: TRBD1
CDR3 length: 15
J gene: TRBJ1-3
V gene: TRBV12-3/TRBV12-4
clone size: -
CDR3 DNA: TGTGCCAGCAGGCACCGGGACAGGAGTTTGAACACCATATATTTT
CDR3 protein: CASRHRDRSLNTIYF

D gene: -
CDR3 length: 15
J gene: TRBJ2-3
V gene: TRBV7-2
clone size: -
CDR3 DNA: TGTGCCAGCAGCCTGGCGCCGGGGACCTCGGATACGCAGTATTTT
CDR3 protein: CASSLAPGTSDTQYF

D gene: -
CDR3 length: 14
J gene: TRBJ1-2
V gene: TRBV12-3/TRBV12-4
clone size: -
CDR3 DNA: TGTGCCAGCCTACTGGGGGGGGGTAGCTATGGCTACACCTTC
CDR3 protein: CASLLGGGSYGYTF

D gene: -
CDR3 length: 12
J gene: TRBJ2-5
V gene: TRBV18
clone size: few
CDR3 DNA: TGTGCCAGCTCACCGACCACCAGTCCCCAGTACTTC
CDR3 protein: CASSPTTSPQYF

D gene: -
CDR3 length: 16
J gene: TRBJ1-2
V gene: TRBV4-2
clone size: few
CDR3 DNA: TGTGCCAGCAGCCAAGCAACAGGGTCTACTAACTATGGCTACACCTTC
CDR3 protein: CASSQATGSTNYGYTF

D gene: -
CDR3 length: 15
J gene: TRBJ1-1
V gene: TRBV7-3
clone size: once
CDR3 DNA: TGTGCCAGCAGCTTATTAGCAGGGAAAGACACTGAAGCTTTCTTT
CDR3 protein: CASSLLAGKDTEAFF

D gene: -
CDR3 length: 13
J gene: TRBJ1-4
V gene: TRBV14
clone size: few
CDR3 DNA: TGTGCCAGCAGCCAAGTCGTGGGGGAAAAACTGTTTTTT
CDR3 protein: CASSQVVGEKLFF

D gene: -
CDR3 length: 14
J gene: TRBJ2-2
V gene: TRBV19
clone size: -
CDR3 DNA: TGTGCCAGTAGTAGTTACGTCTCGGCCGGGGAGCTGTTTTTT
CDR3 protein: CASSSYVSAGELFF

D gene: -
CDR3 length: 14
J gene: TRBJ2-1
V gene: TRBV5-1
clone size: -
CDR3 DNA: TGCGCCAGCAGCGAACCGGGACCCCACAATGAGCAGTTCTTC
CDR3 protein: CASSEPGPHNEQFF

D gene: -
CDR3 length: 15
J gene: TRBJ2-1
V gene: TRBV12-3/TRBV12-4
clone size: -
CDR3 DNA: TGTGCCAGCAGTTTAGGCGAAAACCGTTACAATGAGCAGTTCTTC
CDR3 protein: CASSLGENRYNEQFF

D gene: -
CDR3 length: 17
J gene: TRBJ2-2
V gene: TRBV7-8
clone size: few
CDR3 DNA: TGTGCCAGCAGCTTTGACGCCAGCTACGCGAACACCGGGGAGCTGTTTTTT
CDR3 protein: CASSFDASYANTGELFF

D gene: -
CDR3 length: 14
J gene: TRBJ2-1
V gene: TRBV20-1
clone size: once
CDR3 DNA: TGCAGTGCTAGAGTCCTAGGGAATTACAATGAGCAGTTCTTC
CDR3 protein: CSARVLGNYNEQFF

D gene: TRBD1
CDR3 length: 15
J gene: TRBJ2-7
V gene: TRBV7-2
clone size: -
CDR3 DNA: TGTGCCAGCAGCTTAGCGCGGACAGGGGGCGACGAGCAGTACTTC
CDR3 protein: CASSLARTGGDEQYF

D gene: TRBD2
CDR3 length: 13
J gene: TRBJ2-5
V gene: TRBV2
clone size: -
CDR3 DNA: TGTGCCAGCAGTGAGCTAGCGGGAGCGACCCAGTACTTC
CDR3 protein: CASSELAGATQYF

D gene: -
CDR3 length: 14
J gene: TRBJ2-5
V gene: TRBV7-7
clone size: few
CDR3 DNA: TGTGCCAGCAGCTTGGTACAGGTCGGAGCGGCCCAGTACTTC
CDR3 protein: CASSLVQVGAAQYF

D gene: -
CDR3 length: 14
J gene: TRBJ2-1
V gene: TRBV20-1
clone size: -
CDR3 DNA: TGCAGTGCTGCCCAAGAGGGACTCGGGAGTGAGCAGTTCTTC
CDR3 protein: CSAAQEGLGSEQFF

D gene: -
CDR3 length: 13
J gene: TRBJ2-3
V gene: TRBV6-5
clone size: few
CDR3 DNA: TGTGCCAGCCGACAAATAAGCACAGATACGCAGTATTTT
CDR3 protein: CASRQISTDTQYF

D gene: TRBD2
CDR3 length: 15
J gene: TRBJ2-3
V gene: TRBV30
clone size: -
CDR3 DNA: TGTGCCTGGGCCTGGACTAGCGGGATCGCAGATACGCAGTATTTT
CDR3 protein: CAWAWTSGIADTQYF

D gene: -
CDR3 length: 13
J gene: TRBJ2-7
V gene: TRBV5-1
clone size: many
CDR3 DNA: TGCGCCAGCAGCTTGGCTGTCTCCTACGAGCAGTACTTC
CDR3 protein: CASSLAVSYEQYF

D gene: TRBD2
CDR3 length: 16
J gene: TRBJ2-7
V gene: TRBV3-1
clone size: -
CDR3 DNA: TGTGCCAGCAGCTTAGATATCGGGACTAGCTCCTACGAGCAGTACTTC
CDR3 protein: CASSLDIGTSSYEQYF

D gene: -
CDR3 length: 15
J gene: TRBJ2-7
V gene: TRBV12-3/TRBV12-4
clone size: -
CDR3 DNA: TGTGCCAGCAGTTTAGTATCTTGGGGATCGGCCGAGCAGTACTTC
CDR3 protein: CASSLVSWGSAEQYF

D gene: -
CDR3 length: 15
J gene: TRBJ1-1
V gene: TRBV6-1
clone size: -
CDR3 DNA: TGTGCCAGCAGTGAAAAGCGGATATTGAACACTGAAGCTTTCTTT
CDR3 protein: CASSEKRILNTEAFF

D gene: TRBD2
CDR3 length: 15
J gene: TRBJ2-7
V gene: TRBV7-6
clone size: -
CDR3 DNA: TGTGCCAGCAGCAGCCAGGGACTAGCTCGCGACGAGCAGTACTTC
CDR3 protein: CASSSQGLARDEQYF

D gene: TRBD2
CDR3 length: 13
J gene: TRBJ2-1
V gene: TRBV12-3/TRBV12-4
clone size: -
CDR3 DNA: TGTGCCAGCAGACAGACTAGCCCGTCGGGGCAGTTCTTC
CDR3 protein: CASRQTSPSGQFF

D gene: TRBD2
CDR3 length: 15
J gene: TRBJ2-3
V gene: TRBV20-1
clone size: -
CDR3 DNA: TGCAGTGCTAGCGGGGGGGCCGCGGTAGGAGATACGCAGTATTTT
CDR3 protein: CSASGGAAVGDTQYF

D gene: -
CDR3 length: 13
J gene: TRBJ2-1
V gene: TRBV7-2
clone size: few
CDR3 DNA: TGTGCCAGCAGCCCCGCTTTGGCTGATGAGCAGTTCTTC
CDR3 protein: CASSPALADEQFF

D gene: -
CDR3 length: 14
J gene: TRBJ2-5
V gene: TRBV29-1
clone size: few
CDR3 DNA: TGCAGCGTTGTCGGGCAGGGCAGCCAAGAGACCCAGTACTTC
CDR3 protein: CSVVGQGSQETQYF

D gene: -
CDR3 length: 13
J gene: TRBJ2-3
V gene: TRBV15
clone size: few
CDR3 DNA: TGTGCCACCAGCAGAGGACGTCCAGATACGCAGTATTTT
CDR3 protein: CATSRGRPDTQYF

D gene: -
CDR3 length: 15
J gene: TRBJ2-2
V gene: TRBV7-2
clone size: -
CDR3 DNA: TGTGCCAGCAGCTTAGAATTTTCCCGTCCCCGGGAGCTGTTTTTT
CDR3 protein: CASSLEFSRPRELFF

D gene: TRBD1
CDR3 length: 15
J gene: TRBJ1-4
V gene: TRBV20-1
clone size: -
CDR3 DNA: TGCAGTGCCTGGGGTGGGAGCCAGGGGGTAGGAAAACTGTTTTTT
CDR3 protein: CSAWGGSQGVGKLFF

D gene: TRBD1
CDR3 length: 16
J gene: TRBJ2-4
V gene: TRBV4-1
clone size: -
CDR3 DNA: TGCGCCAGCAGCGGGCAGACAGGGGGGTTCAAAAACATTCAGTACTTC
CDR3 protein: CASSGQTGGFKNIQYF

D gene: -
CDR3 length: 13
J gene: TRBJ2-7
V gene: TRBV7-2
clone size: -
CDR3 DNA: TGTGCCAGCAGCTCCACTCCTTGGGGCGAGCAGTACTTC
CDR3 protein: CASSSTPWGEQYF

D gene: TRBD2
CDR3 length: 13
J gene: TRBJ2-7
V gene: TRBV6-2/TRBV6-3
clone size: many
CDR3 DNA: TGTGCCAGCCGGCGGGCTAGCGGAGACGAGCAGTACTTC
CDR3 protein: CASRRASGDEQYF

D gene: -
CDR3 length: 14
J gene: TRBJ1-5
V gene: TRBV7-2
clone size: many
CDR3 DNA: TGTGCCAGCAGCTTCGAGCCAGGGTTGAAGCCCCAGCATTTT
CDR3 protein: CASSFEPGLKPQHF

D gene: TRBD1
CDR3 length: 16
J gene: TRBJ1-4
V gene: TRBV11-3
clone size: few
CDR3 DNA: TGTGCCAGCAGCTTAGGAACCGGGACAGTTAATGAAAAACTGTTTTTT
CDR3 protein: CASSLGTGTVNEKLFF

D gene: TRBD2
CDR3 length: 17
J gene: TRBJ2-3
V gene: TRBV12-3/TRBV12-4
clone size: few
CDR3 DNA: TGTGCCAGCAGTCTGGGTCTAGCGGGAGCGGGCACAGATACGCAGTATTTT
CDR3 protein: CASSLGLAGAGTDTQYF

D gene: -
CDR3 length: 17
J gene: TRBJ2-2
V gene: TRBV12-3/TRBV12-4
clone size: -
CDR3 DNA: TGTGCCAGCAGTCTTAGAGCAGGGACCGGTGGCACCGGGGAGCTGTTTTTT
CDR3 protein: CASSLRAGTGGTGELFF

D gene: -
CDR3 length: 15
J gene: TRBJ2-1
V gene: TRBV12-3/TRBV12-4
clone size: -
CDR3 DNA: TGTGCCAGCAGTTTAAGCGGCTCTGAGGGCAATGAGCAGTTCTTC
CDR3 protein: CASSLSGSEGNEQFF

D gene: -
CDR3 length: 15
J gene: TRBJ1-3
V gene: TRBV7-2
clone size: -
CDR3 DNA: TGTGCCATCAGCCCCCAGCCCGACAGCTCTGGAAACACCTATTTT
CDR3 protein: CAISPQPDSSGNTYF

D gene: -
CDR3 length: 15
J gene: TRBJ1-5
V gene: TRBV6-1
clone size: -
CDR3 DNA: TGTGCCAGCAGTGAAGCCGAGGAGGGCAATCAGCCCCAGCATTTT
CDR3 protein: CASSEAEEGNQPQHF

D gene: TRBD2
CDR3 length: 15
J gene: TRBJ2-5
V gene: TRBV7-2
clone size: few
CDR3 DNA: TGTGCCAGCAGCTTCAGCGGGGGTGTAGAAGAGACCCAGTACTTC
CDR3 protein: CASSFSGGVEETQYF

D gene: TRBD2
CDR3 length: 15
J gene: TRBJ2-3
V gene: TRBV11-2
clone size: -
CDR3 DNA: TGTGCCAGCACCAAAAGCGGGGGACCATCAGATACGCAGTATTTT
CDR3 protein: CASTKSGGPSDTQYF